This TCR beta chain stems from a study of blood T cell repertoires in COVID-19 (dated by TCRdb to about 2020). Study-level background: Collaborator samples came from the United States, Italy and Spain and covered acute and convalescent phases of COVID-19. Sample metadata almost always included a de-identified subject ID, COVID-19 status, age in years and sex. Where available, HLA class I and class II types were obtained from metadata supplied by the sample provider rather than from assay-based typing. The prospective study material was composed of cDNA or gDNA derived from T cells, B-cell-depleted T cells, or PBMCs. Samples were obtained from the ongoing ImmuneRACE study (first 160 participants) and from some 1,300 subjects provided by 6 global collaborators. A freely available public database, intended as a resource for researchers studying the immune response to SARS-CoV-2, is where the repertoires were released. The dataset comprised deeply sampled blood TCRbeta repertoires from subjects exposed to, actively infected with, or recovered from COVID-19.

Whole blood was collected in K2EDTA tubes by collaborating institutions according to the institutions' own protocols. Collaborator samples were shipped for TCRbeta analysis as frozen whole blood, isolated PBMCs, or DNA extracted from either sample type. The CDR3 goes from the cysteine to the phenylalanine over 16 residues. Only the CDR3 region is kept as DNA, spanning 48 bases read in frame from base 1. Per the germline V gene, MGHRA is the CDR1 and YSYEKL is the CDR2. V trim: 4 bases; J trim: 2 bases; unmatched bases: 9. About this clone: Its antigen remains unidentified. No per-base quality is available; no much larger clone lies one base away.

TCRbeta CDR3 regions were amplified from genomic DNA using the immunoSEQ Assay, a bias-controlled multiplex PCR. The published analysis was carried out like this. Within the assay, amplification of reference gene primers was used to estimate how many nucleated cells each sample contained. To quantify the absolute abundance of each unique TCRbeta CDR3 rearrangement, sequence reads were collapsed and filtered. For each sample, productive Simpson clonality was calculated by taking the square root of Simpson's diversity index across productive rearrangements. The table comes from immuneACCESS by way of TCRdb, which keeps in-frame sequences with V and J called. Part of the clones is missing from these tables; in studies checked, under half for an unresolved V gene and the rest for unknown reasons. Clone size and V and J calls were adopted from that table, with D and trimming inferred from the DNA. The sample includes approximately 150,000 clones, with about 87% observed a single time. Approximately 0.98% of the sample lies in the top ten.

Results the study describes overall, beyond this receptor: The amount of clinical and demographic metadata varied by source and participant and was provided uncurated.

The sequencing sample was made of peripheral blood. The receptor comes from a woman aged 50 to 60 with acute or convalescent COVID-19. Recombination linked TRBV4-1 to TRBJ2-3; TRBD2 aligns with 7 central bases. CDR3 protein: CASSRGRGSTTDTQYF. In nucleotide form, the sequence is TGCGCCAGCAGCCGTGGGCGGGGGAGCACCACAGATACGCAGTATTTT.